This entry is about one T cell receptor beta chain. Its antigen has not been determined. Nothing much larger sits one base from this clone, and base qualities are not available. The germline V gene sets CDR1 to SNHLY and CDR2 to FYNNEI. Relative to germline, V is missing 8 bases and J is missing 6 bases, with 6 bases of the junction outside any gene match. The cysteine opens and the phenylalanine closes a CDR3 of 13 amino acids. Left in the record is the CDR3 DNA by itself, 39 bases read in frame from the first base. The data originate from a study of blood T cell repertoires in COVID-19 (TCRdb year 2020). Background for the entire study: Samples from collaborators originated in the United States, Italy and Spain and spanned both the acute and convalescent phases of COVID-19. The prospective study material was composed of cDNA or gDNA derived from T cells, B-cell-depleted T cells, or PBMCs. The dataset comprised deeply sampled blood TCRbeta repertoires from subjects exposed to, actively infected with, or recovered from COVID-19. The repertoires were made available in a free public database intended to serve as a resource for research on the immune response to SARS-CoV-2. Samples came from the ongoing ImmuneRACE study (first 160 participants) plus 1,254 subjects from 6 global collaborators. The sample metadata nearly always contained a de-identified subject ID, COVID-19 status, age in years and sex. Where available, HLA class I and class II types were obtained from metadata supplied by the sample provider rather than from assay-based typing.

Broader findings and caveats from the paper: Clinical and demographic metadata were provided uncurated, with the amount varying by source and participant.

TCRbeta CDR3 regions were amplified from genomic DNA using the immunoSEQ Assay, a bias-controlled multiplex PCR. Per the original workflow: The number of nucleated cells in each sample was estimated by amplification of reference gene primers within the assay. Sequence reads were collapsed and filtered to measure the absolute abundance of every unique TCRbeta CDR3 rearrangement. For each sample, productive Simpson clonality was calculated as the square root of Simpson's diversity index over productive rearrangements. The clones in this table, taken by TCRdb from immuneACCESS, are in-frame only. Not every clone is retained; where verified, under half of the shortfall comes from an unresolved V gene, and the cause of the rest is unknown. The V and J calls and clone size were taken over from that table, and D and trimming were inferred from the DNA. The sample records about 34,000 clones, approximately 80% of which are singletons. The ten largest clones add up to roughly 17% of the sample.

Whole blood was collected in K2EDTA tubes by collaborating institutions according to the institutions' own protocols. Collaborator samples were shipped for TCRbeta analysis as frozen whole blood, isolated PBMCs, or DNA extracted from either sample type. Material: peripheral blood. In this chain, TRBV2 is recombined with TRBJ2-1, with 8 junctional bases fitting TRBD2. This receptor was identified in a human donor in a cohort sampled during active COVID-19. The nucleotide sequence reads as follows: TGTGCCAGCTGGGGCGGGGGGTCCAATGAGCAGTTCTTC. It translates as CASWGGGSNEQFF.